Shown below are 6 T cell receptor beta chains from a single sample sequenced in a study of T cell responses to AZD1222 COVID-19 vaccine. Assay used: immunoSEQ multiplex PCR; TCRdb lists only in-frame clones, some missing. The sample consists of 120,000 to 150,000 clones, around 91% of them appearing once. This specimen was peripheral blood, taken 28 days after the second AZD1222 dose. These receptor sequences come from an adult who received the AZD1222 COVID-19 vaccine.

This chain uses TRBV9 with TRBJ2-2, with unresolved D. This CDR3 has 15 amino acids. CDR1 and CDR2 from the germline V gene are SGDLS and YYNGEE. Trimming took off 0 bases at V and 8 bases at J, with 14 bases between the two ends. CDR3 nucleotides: TGTGCCAGCAGCGTAGAGGTTGCTGGGCAGGGGGAGCTGTTTTTT. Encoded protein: CASSVEVAGQGELFF.

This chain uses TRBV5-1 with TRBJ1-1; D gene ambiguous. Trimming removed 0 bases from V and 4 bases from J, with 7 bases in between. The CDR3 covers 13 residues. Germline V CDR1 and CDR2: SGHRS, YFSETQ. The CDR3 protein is CASSLEPGTEAFF. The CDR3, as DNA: TGCGCCAGCAGCTTGGAGCCGGGCACTGAAGCTTTCTTT.

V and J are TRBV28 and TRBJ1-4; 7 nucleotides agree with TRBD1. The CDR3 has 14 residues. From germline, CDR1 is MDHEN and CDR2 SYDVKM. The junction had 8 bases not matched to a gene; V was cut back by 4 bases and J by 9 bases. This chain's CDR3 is CASSSDRSGKKLFF. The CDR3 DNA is TGTGCCAGCAGTTCGGACAGGAGTGGGAAAAAACTGTTTTTT.

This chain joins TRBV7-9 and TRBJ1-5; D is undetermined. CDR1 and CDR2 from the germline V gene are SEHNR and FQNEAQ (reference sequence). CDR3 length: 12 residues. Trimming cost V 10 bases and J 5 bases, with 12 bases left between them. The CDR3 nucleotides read TGTGCCACTTCAAAAGGCGATCAGCCCCAGCATTTT. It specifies CATSKGDQPQHF.

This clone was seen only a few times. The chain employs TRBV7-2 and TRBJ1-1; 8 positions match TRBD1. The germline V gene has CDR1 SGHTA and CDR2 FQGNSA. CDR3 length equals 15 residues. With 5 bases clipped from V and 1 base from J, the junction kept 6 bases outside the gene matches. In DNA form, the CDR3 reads TGTGCCAGCAGCATTAGACAGGGGAAGAACACTGAAGCTTTCTTT. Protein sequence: CASSIRQGKNTEAFF.

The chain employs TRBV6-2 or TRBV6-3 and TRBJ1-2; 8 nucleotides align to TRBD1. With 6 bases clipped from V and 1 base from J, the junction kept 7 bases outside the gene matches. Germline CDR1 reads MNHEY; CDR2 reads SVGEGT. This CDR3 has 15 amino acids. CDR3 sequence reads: CASSRGQGVNYGYTF. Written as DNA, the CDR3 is TGTGCCAGCAGCCGCGGACAGGGAGTTAACTATGGCTACACCTTC.